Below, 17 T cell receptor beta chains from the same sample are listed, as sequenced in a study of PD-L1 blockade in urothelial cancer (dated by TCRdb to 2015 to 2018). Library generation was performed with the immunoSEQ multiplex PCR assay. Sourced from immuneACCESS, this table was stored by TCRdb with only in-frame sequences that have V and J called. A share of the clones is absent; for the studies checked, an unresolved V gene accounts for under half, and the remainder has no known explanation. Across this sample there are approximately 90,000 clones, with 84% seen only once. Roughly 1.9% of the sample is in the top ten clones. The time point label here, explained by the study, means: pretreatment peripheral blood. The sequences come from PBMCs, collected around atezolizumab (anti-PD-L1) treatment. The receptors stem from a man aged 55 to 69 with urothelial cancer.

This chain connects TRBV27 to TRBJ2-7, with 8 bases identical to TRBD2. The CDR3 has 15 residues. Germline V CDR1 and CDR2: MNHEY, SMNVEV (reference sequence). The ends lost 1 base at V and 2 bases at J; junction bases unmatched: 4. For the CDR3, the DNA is TGTGCCAGCAGTTTATTAGCGGGACCGGCCTACGAGCAGTACTTC. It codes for CASSLLAGPAYEQYF.

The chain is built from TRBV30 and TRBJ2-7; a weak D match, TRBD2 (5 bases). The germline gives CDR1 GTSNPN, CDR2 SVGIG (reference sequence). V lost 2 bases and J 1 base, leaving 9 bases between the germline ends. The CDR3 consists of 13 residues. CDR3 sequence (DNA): TGTGCCTGGAGTACGGGGAGTTCCTACGAGCAGTACTTC. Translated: CAWSTGSSYEQYF.

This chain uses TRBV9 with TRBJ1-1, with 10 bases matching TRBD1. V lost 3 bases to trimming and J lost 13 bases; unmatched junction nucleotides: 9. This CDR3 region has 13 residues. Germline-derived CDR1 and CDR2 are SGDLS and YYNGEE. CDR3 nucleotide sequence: TGTGCCAGCAGCGCGACAGGGGGCAGCGGAGTTTTCTTT. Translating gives CASSATGGSGVFF. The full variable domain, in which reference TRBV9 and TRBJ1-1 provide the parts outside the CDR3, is DSGVTQTPKHLITATGQRVTLRCSPRSGDLSVYWYQQSLDQGLQFLIQYYNGEERAKGNILERFSAQQFPDLHSELNLSSLELGDSALYFCASSATGGSGVFFGQGTRLTVV.

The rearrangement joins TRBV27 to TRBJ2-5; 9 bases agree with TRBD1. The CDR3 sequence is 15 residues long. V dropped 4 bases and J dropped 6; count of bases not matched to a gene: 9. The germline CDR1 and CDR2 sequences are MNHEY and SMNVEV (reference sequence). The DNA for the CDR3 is TGTGCCAGCAGTTCTTCCGGGACAGGGATGAAGACCCAGTACTTC. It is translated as CASSSSGTGMKTQYF.

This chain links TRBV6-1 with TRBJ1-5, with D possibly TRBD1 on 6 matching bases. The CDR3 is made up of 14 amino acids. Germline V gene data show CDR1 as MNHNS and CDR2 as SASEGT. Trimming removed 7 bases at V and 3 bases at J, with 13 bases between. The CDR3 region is CASNPTGSNQPQHF. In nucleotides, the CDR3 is TGTGCCAGCAACCCGACAGGTTCCAATCAGCCCCAGCATTTT.

The CDR3 bases are TGTGCCAGCAGCTTGGGTCATACTAGCGGGAATAGTGAGCAGTTCTTC. It codes for CASSLGHTSGNSEQFF. The chain employs TRBV5-6 and TRBJ2-1; the match to TRBD2 covers 10 bases. Looked up from germline, CDR1 is SGHDT and CDR2 is YYEEEE. The CDR3 totals 16 residues. J lost 9 bases, V lost 0 bases, and 9 bases had no gene match.

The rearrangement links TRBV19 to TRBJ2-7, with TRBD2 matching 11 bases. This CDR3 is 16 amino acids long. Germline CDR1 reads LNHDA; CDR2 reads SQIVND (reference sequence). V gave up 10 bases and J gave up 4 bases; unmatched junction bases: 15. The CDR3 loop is CATTPGLASGRYEQYF. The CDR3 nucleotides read TGTGCCACCACTCCGGGGCTCGCTAGCGGGAGGTACGAGCAGTACTTC.

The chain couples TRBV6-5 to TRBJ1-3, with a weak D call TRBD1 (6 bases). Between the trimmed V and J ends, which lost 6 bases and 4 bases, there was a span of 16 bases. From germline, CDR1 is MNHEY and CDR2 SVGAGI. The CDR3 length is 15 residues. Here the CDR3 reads CASRRHREPGNTIYF. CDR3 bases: TGTGCCAGCAGACGTCACAGGGAGCCCGGAAACACCATATATTTT.

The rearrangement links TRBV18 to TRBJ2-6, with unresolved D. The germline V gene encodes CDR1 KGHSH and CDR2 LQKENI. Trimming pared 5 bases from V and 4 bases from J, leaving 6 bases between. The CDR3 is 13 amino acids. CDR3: CASSLSGANVLTF. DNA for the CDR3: TGTGCCAGCTCATTATCCGGGGCCAACGTCCTGACTTTC.

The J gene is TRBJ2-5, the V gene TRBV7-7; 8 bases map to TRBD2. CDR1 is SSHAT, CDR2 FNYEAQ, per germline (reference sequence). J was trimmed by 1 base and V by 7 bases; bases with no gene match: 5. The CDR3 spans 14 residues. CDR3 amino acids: CASTLLAGQETQYF. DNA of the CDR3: TGTGCCAGCACCCTCCTAGCGGGCCAAGAGACCCAGTACTTC.

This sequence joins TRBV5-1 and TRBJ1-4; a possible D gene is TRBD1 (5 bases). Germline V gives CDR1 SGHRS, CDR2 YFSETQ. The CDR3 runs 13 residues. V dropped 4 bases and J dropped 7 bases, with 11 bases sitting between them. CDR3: CASSSGGSEKLFF. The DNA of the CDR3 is TGCGCCAGCAGCAGCGGGGGAAGTGAAAAACTGTTTTTT.

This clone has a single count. The CDR3 DNA reads TGTGCCGCGGTCGACCGGGACAGACACACTGAAGCTTTCTTT. The encoded protein is CAAVDRDRHTEAFF. The V call is TRBV6-1, the J call TRBJ1-1, with TRBD1 matching over 7 bases. The CDR3 spans 14 residues. Germline V gene lookup returns CDR1 MNHNS and CDR2 SASEGT. The junction had 12 bases not matched to a gene; V was cut back by 11 bases and J by 3 bases.

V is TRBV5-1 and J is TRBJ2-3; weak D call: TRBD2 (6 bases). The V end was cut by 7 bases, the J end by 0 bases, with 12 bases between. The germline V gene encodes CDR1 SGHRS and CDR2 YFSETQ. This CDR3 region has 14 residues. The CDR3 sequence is CASEPGESTDTQYF. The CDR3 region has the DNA TGCGCCAGCGAACCGGGGGAAAGCACAGATACGCAGTATTTT.

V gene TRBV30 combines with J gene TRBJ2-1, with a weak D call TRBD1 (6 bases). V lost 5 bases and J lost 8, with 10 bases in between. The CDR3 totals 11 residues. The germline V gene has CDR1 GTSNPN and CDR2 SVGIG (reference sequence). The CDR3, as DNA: TGTGCCTGGCAGGGGTACCATGAGCAGTTCTTC. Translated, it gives CAWQGYHEQFF.

CDR3 DNA sequence: TGTGCCAGCAGCTTACAGACAGGGGTGGGTAGCACTGAAGCTTTCTTT. It specifies CASSLQTGVGSTEAFF. The rearrangement links TRBV7-9 to TRBJ1-1; 8 nucleotides agree with TRBD1. CDR3 length: 16 amino acids. V lost 2 bases, J lost 4 bases, and 9 bases stayed unmatched. Germline loops: CDR1 SEHNR, CDR2 FQNEAQ (reference sequence). Full variable domain (rest looked up from reference TRBV7-9 and TRBJ1-1): DTGVSQNPRHKITKRGQNVTFRCDPISEHNRLYWYRQTLGQGPEFLTYFQNEAQLEKSRLLSDRFSAERPKGSFSTLEIQRTEQGDSAMYLCASSLQTGVGSTEAFFGQGTRLTVV.

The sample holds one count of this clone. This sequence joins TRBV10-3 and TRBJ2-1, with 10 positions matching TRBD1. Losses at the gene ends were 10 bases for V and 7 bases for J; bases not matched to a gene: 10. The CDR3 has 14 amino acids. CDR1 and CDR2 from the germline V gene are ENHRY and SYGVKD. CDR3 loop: CATHRQGAVNEQFF. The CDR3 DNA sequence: TGTGCCACTCACCGACAGGGGGCGGTGAATGAGCAGTTCTTC.

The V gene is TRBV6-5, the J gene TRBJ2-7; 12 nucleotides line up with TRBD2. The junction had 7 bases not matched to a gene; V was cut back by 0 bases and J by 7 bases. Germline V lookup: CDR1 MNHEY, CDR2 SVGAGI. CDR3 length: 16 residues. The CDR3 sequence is CASSYSQTSGSKEQYF. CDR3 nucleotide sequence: TGTGCCAGCAGTTACTCGCAGACTAGCGGGAGTAAAGAGCAGTACTTC.